A selection of T cell receptor beta chains follows, all from one sample in a study of ipilimumab plus nivolumab after autologous stem cell transplantation. Profiling relied on immunoSEQ multiplex PCR, and the TCRdb table lists in-frame clones only, not all of them. Of 4,000 to 6,000 clones listed, around two thirds are singletons. The sample in question was PBMCs, obtained in a trial of ipilimumab plus nivolumab as post-transplant consolidation. Source of these receptors: a male donor with multiple myeloma. Each CDR3 is given with its conserved first and last residue. Each record gives: D gene, clone size, V gene, J gene, CDR3 length, CDR3 protein, CDR3 DNA. The D gene is left open where the match is weak. Size tells how often a clone was seen (once, few, many) or the class of an expanded clone, and some rows leave it out.

TRBD1	-	TRBV27	TRBJ2-7	14	CASSSGDSSYEQYF	TGTGCCAGCAGTTCCGGGGACAGCTCCTACGAGCAGTACTTC
-	medium-sized	TRBV9	TRBJ1-6	15	CASSVEGRPNSPLHF	TGTGCCAGCAGCGTAGAGGGACGGCCAAATTCACCCCTCCACTTT
-	-	TRBV6-5	TRBJ2-1	14	CASSKDGNYNEQFF	TGTGCCAGCAGTAAGGACGGAAACTACAATGAGCAGTTCTTC
TRBD1	-	TRBV6-5	TRBJ1-2	12	CASRDRASGYTF	TGTGCCAGCAGGGACAGGGCCTCTGGCTACACCTTC
TRBD1	-	TRBV7-9	TRBJ2-7	16	CASSGREAGGSYEQYF	TGTGCCAGCAGCGGAAGGGAAGCAGGGGGCTCCTACGAGCAGTACTTC
-	medium-sized	TRBV28	TRBJ2-5	17	CASSFSTGGRGRETQYF	TGTGCCAGCAGTTTCTCGACTGGGGGGCGGGGACGAGAGACCCAGTACTTC
-	-	TRBV6-5	TRBJ1-6	14	CASRATYEHSPLHF	TGTGCCAGCAGAGCCACATACGAACATTCACCCCTCCACTTT
-	few	TRBV10-1	TRBJ1-1	13	CASSWGPGTEAFF	TGCGCCAGCAGTTGGGGGCCAGGAACTGAAGCTTTCTTT
-	-	TRBV5-1	TRBJ1-3	14	CASSPGGQENTIYF	TGCGCCAGCAGCCCCGGGGGGCAGGAAAACACCATATATTTT
-	-	TRBV7-6	TRBJ1-6	15	CASSLEVILNSPLHF	TGTGCCAGCAGCTTAGAAGTTATTCTTAATTCACCCCTCCACTTT
TRBD1	-	TRBV11-2	TRBJ2-7	15	CASSRGTETSYEQYF	TGTGCCAGCAGCAGGGGGACAGAAACATCCTACGAGCAGTACTTC
-	medium-sized	TRBV28	TRBJ2-7	11	CASRVAAEQYF	TGTGCCAGCAGGGTCGCGGCCGAGCAGTACTTC
-	-	TRBV5-1	TRBJ1-2	14	CASSPGESFGGYTF	TGCGCCAGCAGCCCCGGAGAGTCATTTGGAGGCTACACCTTC
TRBD1	-	TRBV6-6	TRBJ1-5	16	CASRTGTGVSNQPQHF	TGTGCCAGCAGAACCGGGACAGGGGTTAGCAATCAGCCCCAGCATTTT
TRBD1	-	TRBV14	TRBJ1-1	15	CASSQTTGVGTEAFF	TGTGCCAGCAGCCAAACAACAGGGGTGGGCACTGAAGCTTTCTTT
-	-	TRBV6-4	TRBJ2-2	14	CASSDYMNAGELFF	TGTGCCAGCAGCGATTACATGAACGCCGGGGAGCTGTTTTTT
TRBD1	-	TRBV7-8	TRBJ1-1	15	CASSSRTGQNTEAFF	TGTGCCAGCAGCTCGAGGACAGGGCAGAACACTGAAGCTTTCTTT
TRBD2	-	TRBV4-1	TRBJ2-1	18	CASSHTSGRSGSYNEQFF	TGCGCCAGCAGCCATACTAGCGGGAGGTCGGGTTCCTACAATGAGCAGTTCTTC
-	-	TRBV5-1	TRBJ1-1	14	CASSLRGQGTEAFF	TGCGCCAGCAGCTTGCGGGGTCAAGGCACTGAAGCTTTCTTT
-	-	TRBV27	TRBJ2-7	10	CASSLGEQYF	TGTGCCAGCAGTTTAGGCGAGCAGTACTTC
-	-	TRBV28	TRBJ1-1	16	CASSLLQGVAATEAFF	TGTGCCAGCAGTTTACTACAGGGTGTTGCGGCCACTGAAGCTTTCTTT
-	-	TRBV6-5	TRBJ2-1	14	CASSYGGVHNEQFF	TGTGCCAGCAGTTACGGTGGCGTCCACAATGAGCAGTTCTTC
-	-	TRBV28	TRBJ1-2	12	CASSLNRYGYTF	TGTGCCAGCAGTTTAAACCGCTATGGCTACACCTTC
-	once	TRBV4-1	TRBJ1-4	16	CASSQVGGNTNEKLFF	TGCGCCAGCAGCCAAGTCGGGGGGAATACTAATGAAAAACTGTTTTTT
TRBD1	-	TRBV6-6	TRBJ2-7	14	CASGTTGGVYEQYF	TGTGCCAGCGGCACGACAGGGGGGGTCTACGAGCAGTACTTC
TRBD2	-	TRBV29-1	TRBJ2-1	13	CSVGLAGAREQFF	TGCAGCGTTGGGCTAGCGGGAGCACGTGAGCAGTTCTTC
TRBD2	-	TRBV2	TRBJ2-1	14	CASRARQREGGQFF	TGTGCCAGCCGGGCCCGGCAGCGGGAAGGTGGGCAGTTCTTC
-	-	TRBV7-9	TRBJ2-7	14	CASSRGVIPYEQYF	TGTGCCAGCAGCCGAGGGGTTATACCCTACGAGCAGTACTTC
-	-	TRBV15	TRBJ2-4	14	CATSRGRESNIRYF	TGTGCCACCAGCAGGGGACGGGAATCAAACATTCGGTACTTC
-	-	TRBV1	TRBJ2-6	16	CTSSLLAQSRANVLTF	TGCACCAGCAGCTTGTTAGCACAAAGTCGGGCCAACGTCCTGACTTTC
TRBD2	-	TRBV11-2	TRBJ2-7	15	CASSLSAGPDYEQYF	TGTGCCAGCAGCTTATCAGCGGGACCCGACTACGAGCAGTACTTC
TRBD1	few	TRBV19	TRBJ2-7	15	CASRPTGQGIYEQYF	TGTGCCAGTAGACCAACAGGACAGGGGATCTACGAGCAGTACTTC
TRBD1	-	TRBV6-5	TRBJ2-5	15	CASSYSGQGIGTQYF	TGTGCCAGCAGTTACTCGGGACAGGGGATAGGGACCCAGTACTTC
-	-	TRBV5-5	TRBJ2-7	14	CASSPALGSYEQYF	TGTGCCAGCAGCCCTGCTCTTGGGAGCTACGAGCAGTACTTC
-	-	TRBV9	TRBJ1-5	14	CASSVDYSNQPQHF	TGTGCCAGCAGCGTAGATTATAGCAATCAGCCCCAGCATTTT
TRBD2	-	TRBV5-1	TRBJ2-7	18	CASSKEGTSGTIYYEQYF	TGCGCCAGCAGTAAAGAAGGGACTAGCGGGACGATATACTACGAGCAGTACTTC
-	-	TRBV27	TRBJ1-4	13	CASSLYENEKLFF	TGTGCCAGCAGTTTATACGAGAATGAAAAACTGTTTTTT
-	-	TRBV23-1	TRBJ2-7	16	CASSQSGGRRYYEQYF	TGCGCCAGCAGTCAATCCGGAGGGCGGCGTTACTACGAGCAGTACTTC
TRBD1	-	TRBV5-6	TRBJ1-2	13	CVSNRGLNYGYTF	TGTGTCAGCAACAGGGGGCTAAACTATGGCTACACCTTC
TRBD2	medium-sized	TRBV28	TRBJ2-7	12	CASTGGSYEQYF	TGTGCCAGCACCGGCGGGAGCTACGAGCAGTACTTC
-	once	TRBV6-1	TRBJ1-4	16	CASSEARKATNEKLFF	TGTGCCAGCAGTGAAGCGCGTAAGGCAACTAATGAAAAACTGTTTTTT
TRBD1	-	TRBV11-2	TRBJ2-5	17	CASSLRQGGSGTTTQYF	TGTGCCAGCAGCTTACGACAGGGGGGCTCAGGGACTACGACCCAGTACTTC
-	few	TRBV7-3	TRBJ1-5	13	CASSLGPNQPQHF	TGTGCCAGCAGCTTGGGACCGAATCAGCCCCAGCATTTT
TRBD1	-	TRBV27	TRBJ2-7	15	CASTPTGAGNYEQYF	TGTGCCAGCACCCCGACAGGGGCAGGGAACTACGAGCAGTACTTC
-	-	TRBV11-2	TRBJ2-5	17	CASSLVVGRGAQETQYF	TGTGCCAGCAGCTTAGTAGTGGGACGGGGGGCTCAAGAGACCCAGTACTTC